The subject of this entry is one T cell receptor beta chain. Its matching antigen is unknown. Germline-derived CDR1 and CDR2 are SQVTM and ANQGSEA. The CDR3 sequence is 12 residues long. The data originate from a study of CXCR3-negative and CXCR3-positive naive CD8 T cells. The sorting of each CD8+ T cell subset was done in triplicate, at 250,000 to 300,000 cells each. General study results and limits: More hydrophobic TRB CDR3s occurred in CXCR3-positive than in CXCR3-negative naive cells. Memory cells showed distinct TRBV-TRBJ patterns, while the two naive subsets matched.

The authors made the TRB cDNA libraries by 5' RACE using UMI labels. TCRdb reworked the 5' RACE reads into one entry per CDR3 protein, no DNA. This sample contains about 120,000 distinct CDR3 sequences. The clonotype originates from a human donor in good health. Some clones in this sample may be carry-over from other donors' samples. The material sequenced was naive CXCR3+ CD8+ T cells from blood. Stated subset: CD45RO-CCR7+CD27+CD95- naive CD8+ T cells expressing CXCR3 (TNR3+). The chain recombines TRBV29-1 with TRBJ2-7; TCRdb proposes TRBD1, but this gene call is untestable without DNA. The CDR3 here is CSVDQGAYEQYF.